This T cell receptor beta chain comes out of a study of human T cells and chemical hapten exposure. The V gene lost 3 bases and the J gene lost 0 bases, with 14 bases spanning the gap. From germline, CDR1 is SQVTM and CDR2 ANQGSEA. This CDR3 has 15 amino acids. As to time point: pre-sensitization, week 0. Treatment: therapeutic diphenylcyclopropenone sensitization with weekly scalp DPC. This clonotype showed up many times. TCRdb independently ran MiXCR on the RACE reads; one entry per CDR3 protein. The table has some 70,000 distinct CDR3 sequences, approximately 9.9% seen once. This rearrangement joins TRBV29-1 to TRBJ1-1; D gene ambiguous. The source is a woman aged 45-59 years with alopecia areata. Some clones in this sample may be carry-over from other donors' samples. The source was whole blood, collected in connection with sensitization to the hapten diphenylcyclopropenone (DPC). CDR3 sequence (DNA): TGCAGCGTTGAGGTGAGGAGGGTCATGAACACTGAAGCTTTCTTT. It specifies CSVEVRRVMNTEAFF.